A selection of T cell receptor beta chains follows, all from one sample in a study of OX40 agonist ivuxolimab in advanced cancers. TCRdb's table, derived via immunoSEQ multiplex PCR, lists solely in-frame clones and lacks some. Of approximately 89,000 clones listed, about 91% are singletons. The source was CD4+ or CD8+ T cells sorted from blood, collected in a trial of the OX40 agonist ivuxolimab. The receptors originated from an adult with an advanced solid tumor such as melanoma, head and neck, liver or kidney cancer. Each CDR3 is given with its conserved first and last residue. D genes are given only for firm matches. Clone size is shown for a subset of rows, as once, few, many or a class of expanded clone.

j_gene | v_gene | len | d_gene | abundance | CDR3nt | CDR3aa
TRBJ2-3 | TRBV11-3 | 15 | NA | NA | TGTGCCAGCAGCTTAGGGGGCATGGCGGCAGATACGCAGTATTTT | CASSLGGMAADTQYF
TRBJ2-1 | TRBV5-4 | 14 | TRBD2 | NA | TGTGCCAGCAGCTCTCGTAGCGGGAGTCGTGAGCAGTTCTTC | CASSSRSGSREQFF
TRBJ2-7 | TRBV7-3 | 15 | TRBD2 | NA | TGTGCCAGCAGCTTATCTAGCGGGGCAACCTACGAGCAGTACTTC | CASSLSSGATYEQYF
TRBJ2-1 | TRBV10-3 | 15 | TRBD2 | NA | TGTGCCATCAGTGAGAGGGTAGCGGGAGGGGACGAGCAGTTCTTC | CAISERVAGGDEQFF
TRBJ1-1 | TRBV20-1 | 10 | NA | NA | TGCAGTGCTAGTACCGCCGAAGCTTTCTTT | CSASTAEAFF
TRBJ2-3 | TRBV28 | 15 | TRBD2 | NA | TGTGCCAGCAGCCCGGGACTAGCGAGCTCAGATACGCAGTATTTT | CASSPGLASSDTQYF
TRBJ2-2 | TRBV7-2 | 15 | NA | NA | TGTGCCAGCTTAAAGGGAAGGGAGCGCACCGGGGAGCTGTTTTTT | CASLKGRERTGELFF
TRBJ1-3 | TRBV6-5 | 14 | NA | NA | TGTGCCAGCAGATCTGACAGCGGCGGAAACACCATATATTTT | CASRSDSGGNTIYF
TRBJ2-3 | TRBV7-9 | 15 | NA | NA | TGTGCCAGCAGCTTCGCCGGGGCTAGCACAGATACGCAGTATTTT | CASSFAGASTDTQYF
TRBJ1-2 | TRBV28 | 15 | NA | NA | TGTGCCAGCAGTACCTATCGCGGCGGGCCCTATGGCTACACCTTC | CASSTYRGGPYGYTF
TRBJ2-3 | TRBV27 | 15 | NA | NA | TGTGCCAGCAAGGGTGGGGGTTCGGGCTGGGATACGCAGTATTTT | CASKGGGSGWDTQYF
TRBJ2-7 | TRBV5-1 | 12 | NA | NA | TGCGCCAGCAGCGCCCGACAGTACGAGCAGTACTTC | CASSARQYEQYF
TRBJ1-2 | TRBV7-9 | 16 | NA | NA | TGTGCCAGCAGCTCCGATAGGACAACTACTAACTATGGCTACACCTTC | CASSSDRTTTNYGYTF
TRBJ2-1 | TRBV9 | 15 | NA | NA | TGTGCCAGCAGCGTAGACGCAGGGGTCCGCAATGAGCAGTTCTTC | CASSVDAGVRNEQFF
TRBJ2-2 | TRBV10-2 | 14 | NA | NA | TGCGCCAGCAGGCAACAGACTTACACCGGGGAGCTGTTTTTT | CASRQQTYTGELFF
TRBJ2-3 | TRBV19 | 13 | NA | NA | TGTGCCAGTAGTACGCAATTCTTGGATACGCAGTATTTT | CASSTQFLDTQYF
TRBJ1-5 | TRBV25-1 | 15 | NA | NA | TGTGCCAGCAGTGAAGGGGGCCCACGGCATCAGCCCCAGCATTTT | CASSEGGPRHQPQHF
TRBJ2-2 | TRBV25-1 | 16 | NA | once | TGTGCCAGCAGTGAATATGGCAGGGCCCTACCCGGGGAGCTGTTTTTT | CASSEYGRALPGELFF
TRBJ2-2 | TRBV30 | 14 | TRBD2 | NA | TGTGCCTGGGTTAGCGGGATCGACACCGGGGAGCTGTTTTTT | CAWVSGIDTGELFF
TRBJ2-7 | TRBV6-1 | 13 | NA | NA | TGTGCCAGCAGAAGATCAGGGATCGACGAGCAGTACTTC | CASRRSGIDEQYF
TRBJ1-1 | TRBV9 | 17 | NA | NA | TGTGCCAGCAGCGTCGCGGCTCAGGGACGGTGGGGCACTGAAGCTTTCTTT | CASSVAAQGRWGTEAFF
TRBJ2-2 | TRBV4-3 | 16 | TRBD2 | NA | TGCGCCAGCAGCCAACGGCGGGGGGGGAACACCGGGGAGCTGTTTTTT | CASSQRRGGNTGELFF
TRBJ1-1 | TRBV5-1 | 15 | NA | NA | TGCGCCAGCAGCATGGTTGGGGGGATGAACACTGAAGCTTTCTTT | CASSMVGGMNTEAFF
TRBJ1-2 | TRBV5-5 | 15 | TRBD1 | NA | TGTGCCAGCAGTCCATCCAGGGGGCTAAACTATGGCTACACCTTC | CASSPSRGLNYGYTF
TRBJ1-3 | TRBV9 | 15 | TRBD1 | NA | TGTGCCAGCAGCGTCGCCGGGACAGATCCGGTCACCATATATTTT | CASSVAGTDPVTIYF
TRBJ2-7 | TRBV28 | 13 | TRBD2 | NA | TGTGCCAGCACCCAACCCCGGGGGGACGAGCAGTACTTC | CASTQPRGDEQYF
TRBJ2-1 | TRBV6-7 | 19 | TRBD2 | NA | TGTGCCAGCAGTCGGTTAGCTAGCGGGAGGGCCTGGACCTACAATGAGCAGTTCTTC | CASSRLASGRAWTYNEQFF
TRBJ2-7 | TRBV28 | 14 | NA | NA | TGTGCCAGCAGCCGATATGGGGTGGTCAGCGAGCAGTACTTC | CASSRYGVVSEQYF
TRBJ2-7 | TRBV6-5 | 14 | NA | NA | TGTGCCAGCAGTTACTCGGCAGGGTGGAACGAGCAGTACTTC | CASSYSAGWNEQYF
TRBJ2-1 | TRBV10-1 | 19 | TRBD2 | NA | TGCGCCAGCAGTGAATCAGGACTAGCGGGAGTAACGTCTCCCAATGAGCAGTTCTTC | CASSESGLAGVTSPNEQFF
TRBJ1-2 | TRBV5-5 | 14 | NA | NA | TGTGCCAGCAGCTTGGATAACAGAAACTATGGCTACACCTTC | CASSLDNRNYGYTF
TRBJ2-7 | TRBV6-6 | 14 | TRBD1 | NA | TGTGCCACCCAATCCGACAGGGGACCCTACGAGCAGTACTTC | CATQSDRGPYEQYF
TRBJ1-2 | TRBV28 | 11 | NA | few | TGTGCCAGCAGGGATGGGATGGGCTACACCTTC | CASRDGMGYTF
TRBJ2-7 | TRBV9 | 14 | NA | NA | TGTGCCAGCAGTGTAGGGGGTTTAGGCTACGAGCAGTACTTC | CASSVGGLGYEQYF
TRBJ1-5 | TRBV19 | 15 | NA | NA | TGTGCCAGTAGGCCCCGGGGCGAACCGACCCAGCCCCAGCATTTT | CASRPRGEPTQPQHF
TRBJ2-1 | TRBV2 | 17 | TRBD2 | NA | TGTGCCAGCAGTTCGTCTAGCGGGAGGGGTACACACAATGAGCAGTTCTTC | CASSSSSGRGTHNEQFF
TRBJ2-3 | TRBV19 | 15 | NA | NA | TGTGCCAGTAGTATAGTTACAGGGCTAAGGGGTACGCAGTATTTT | CASSIVTGLRGTQYF
TRBJ2-5 | TRBV7-7 | 15 | NA | NA | TGTGCTAGCAGCCAGCGCGGAAGTAACCAAGAGACCCAGTACTTC | CASSQRGSNQETQYF
TRBJ2-7 | TRBV18 | 14 | TRBD2 | NA | TGTGCCAGCTCACCGGCTAGCGGGACTTACGAGCAGTACTTC | CASSPASGTYEQYF
TRBJ2-5 | TRBV6-5 | 13 | NA | NA | TGTGCCAGCAGAGAGACAGCTCCAGGGACCCAGTACTTC | CASRETAPGTQYF
TRBJ1-2 | TRBV19 | 14 | NA | NA | TGTGCCAGTAGTATTTTCGGGGATAACTATGGCTACACCTTC | CASSIFGDNYGYTF
TRBJ2-3 | TRBV29-1 | 12 | NA | NA | TGCAGCGGGGGGGACCTCGGGAATACGCAGTATTTT | CSGGDLGNTQYF
TRBJ2-3 | TRBV28 | 15 | TRBD1 | NA | TGTGCCAGCAGTTCGGACAGGGGAATCACAGATACGCAGTATTTT | CASSSDRGITDTQYF
TRBJ2-3 | TRBV4-2 | 16 | TRBD1 | NA | TGTGCCAGCAGCCAAGGCGGACAGGGGGCAACAGATACGCAGTATTTT | CASSQGGQGATDTQYF
TRBJ2-5 | TRBV9 | 15 | TRBD2 | NA | TGTGCCAGCAGCAGAGAAGCGGGAGGGGTGGAGACCCAGTACTTC | CASSREAGGVETQYF
TRBJ2-5 | TRBV9 | 14 | NA | NA | TGTGCCAGCAGCGTATCGGGGTCTCGGGAGACCCAGTACTTC | CASSVSGSRETQYF
TRBJ1-3 | TRBV6-6 | 15 | NA | NA | TGTGCCAGCAGTTACTCGTTGGGGGAGGGAAACACCATATATTTT | CASSYSLGEGNTIYF
TRBJ2-7 | TRBV19 | 14 | NA | NA | TGTGCCAGTAGTATCGGGCCCCAGGCCTACGAGCAGTACTTC | CASSIGPQAYEQYF
TRBJ2-7 | TRBV6-5 | 12 | TRBD1 | NA | TGTGCCAGTGGACAGGGCCTGGGGGAGCAGTACTTC | CASGQGLGEQYF
TRBJ1-1 | TRBV18 | 15 | NA | NA | TGTGCCAGCTCACCACCGGATGGGAGGAACACTGAAGCTTTCTTT | CASSPPDGRNTEAFF
TRBJ2-7 | TRBV19 | 15 | NA | NA | TGTGCCAGTAGTATTTCTTTAGGGGCCCCGCACGAGCAGTACTTC | CASSISLGAPHEQYF
TRBJ2-3 | TRBV30 | 13 | NA | NA | TGTGCCTGGACTCAAATGAGCACAGATACGCAGTATTTT | CAWTQMSTDTQYF
TRBJ2-1 | TRBV7-7 | 15 | TRBD2 | once | TGTGCTAGCAGCTTCCCGGGAGGGCCTGGTAATGAGCAGTTCTTC | CASSFPGGPGNEQFF
TRBJ2-3 | TRBV19 | 15 | TRBD2 | NA | TGTGCCAGTAGTGAGACTAGCGGGAAGACAGATACGCAGTATTTT | CASSETSGKTDTQYF
TRBJ2-3 | TRBV4-1 | 18 | TRBD2 | NA | TGCGCCAGCAGCCCGAACTCCGGGACTAGCGGGAGTACAGATACGCAGTATTTT | CASSPNSGTSGSTDTQYF
TRBJ1-3 | TRBV7-9 | 16 | NA | NA | TGTGCCAGCAGCAAACAGGAGATTTCCTCTGGAAACACCATATATTTT | CASSKQEISSGNTIYF
TRBJ1-1 | TRBV18 | 13 | NA | NA | TGTGCCAGCTCACCACATGTCAACCGAGAAGCTTTCTTT | CASSPHVNREAFF
TRBJ2-5 | TRBV7-9 | 12 | NA | NA | TGTGCCAGCAGCCGGAGCCAAGAGACCCAGTACTTC | CASSRSQETQYF